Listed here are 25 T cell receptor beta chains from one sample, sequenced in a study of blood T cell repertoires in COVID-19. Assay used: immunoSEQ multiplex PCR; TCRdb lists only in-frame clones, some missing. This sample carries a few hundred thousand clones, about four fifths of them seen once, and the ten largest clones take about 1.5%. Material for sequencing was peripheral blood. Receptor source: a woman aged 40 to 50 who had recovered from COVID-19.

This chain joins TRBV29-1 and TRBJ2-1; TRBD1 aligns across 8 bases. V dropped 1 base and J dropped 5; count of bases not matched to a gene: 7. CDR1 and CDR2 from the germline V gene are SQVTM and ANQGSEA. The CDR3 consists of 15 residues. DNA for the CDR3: TGCAGCGTTGAAGGGGCGGACAGGGCGAACAATGAGCAGTTCTTC. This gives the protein CSVEGADRANNEQFF.

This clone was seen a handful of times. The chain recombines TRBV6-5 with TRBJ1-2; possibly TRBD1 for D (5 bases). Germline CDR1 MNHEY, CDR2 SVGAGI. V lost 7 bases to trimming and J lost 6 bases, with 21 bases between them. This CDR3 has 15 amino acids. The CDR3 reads CASKPGFRDRDGYTF. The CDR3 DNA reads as TGTGCCAGCAAGCCGGGTTTCAGGGATCGGGATGGCTACACCTTC.

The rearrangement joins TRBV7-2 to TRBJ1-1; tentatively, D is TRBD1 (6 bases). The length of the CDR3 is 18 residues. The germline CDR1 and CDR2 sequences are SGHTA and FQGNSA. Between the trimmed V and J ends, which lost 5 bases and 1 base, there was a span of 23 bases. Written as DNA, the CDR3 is TGTGCCAGCAGCCCACAGGGTAATGGGAACGTCACGAACACTGAAGCTTTCTTT. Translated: CASSPQGNGNVTNTEAFF.

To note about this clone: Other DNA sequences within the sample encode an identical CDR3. CDR3 residues: CASRVAGGTDTQYF. The CDR3 DNA follows: TGTGCCAGCAGGGTAGCGGGGGGCACAGATACGCAGTATTTT. This chain connects TRBV28 to TRBJ2-3, with TRBD2 identical over 9 bases. The CDR3 runs to 14 residues. From germline, CDR1 is MDHEN and CDR2 SYDVKM. The V and J ends lost 6 bases and 1 base, in that order; junction bases with no gene match: 2.

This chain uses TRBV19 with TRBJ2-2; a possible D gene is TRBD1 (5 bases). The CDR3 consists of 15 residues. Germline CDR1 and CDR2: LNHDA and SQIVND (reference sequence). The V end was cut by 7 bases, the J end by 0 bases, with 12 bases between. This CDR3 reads CASKGLASNTGELFF. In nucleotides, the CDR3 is TGTGCCAGTAAGGGGTTAGCCTCGAACACCGGGGAGCTGTTTTTT.

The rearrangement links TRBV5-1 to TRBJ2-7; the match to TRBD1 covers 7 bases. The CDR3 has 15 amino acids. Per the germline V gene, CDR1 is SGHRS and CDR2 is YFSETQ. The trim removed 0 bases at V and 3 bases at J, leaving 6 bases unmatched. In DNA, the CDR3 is TGCGCCAGCAGCTTGGAAGGGGGCAAGGTCTACGAGCAGTACTTC. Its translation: CASSLEGGKVYEQYF.

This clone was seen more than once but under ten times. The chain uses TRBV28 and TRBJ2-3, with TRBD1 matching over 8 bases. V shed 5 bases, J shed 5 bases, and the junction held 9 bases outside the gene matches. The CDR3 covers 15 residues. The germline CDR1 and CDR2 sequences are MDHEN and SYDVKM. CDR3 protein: CASSLLGQAKDTQYF. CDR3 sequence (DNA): TGTGCCAGCAGTCTCCTGGGACAGGCAAAAGATACGCAGTATTTT. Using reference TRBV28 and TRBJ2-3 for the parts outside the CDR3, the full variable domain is DVKVTQSSRYLVKRTGEKVFLECVQDMDHENMFWYRQDPGLGLRLIYFSYDVKMKEKGDIPEGYSVSREKKERFSLILESASTNQTSMYLCASSLLGQAKDTQYFGPGTRLTVL.

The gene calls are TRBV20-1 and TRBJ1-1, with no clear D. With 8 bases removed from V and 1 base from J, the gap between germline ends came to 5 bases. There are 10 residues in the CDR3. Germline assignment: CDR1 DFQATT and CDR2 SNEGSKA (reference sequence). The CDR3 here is CSTRNTEAFF. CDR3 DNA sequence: TGCAGTACAAGGAACACTGAAGCTTTCTTT.

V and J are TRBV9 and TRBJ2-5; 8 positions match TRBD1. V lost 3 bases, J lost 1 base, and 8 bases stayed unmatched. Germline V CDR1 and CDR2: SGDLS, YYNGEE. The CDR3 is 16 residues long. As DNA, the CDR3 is TGTGCCAGCAGCGCGGGGACAGGTGGGGGCCAAGAGACCCAGTACTTC. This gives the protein CASSAGTGGGQETQYF.

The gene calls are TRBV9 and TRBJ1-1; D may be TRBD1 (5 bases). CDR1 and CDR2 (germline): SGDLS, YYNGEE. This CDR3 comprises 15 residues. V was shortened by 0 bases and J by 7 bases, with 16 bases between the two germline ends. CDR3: CASSVGGTFSGEAFF. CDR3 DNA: TGTGCCAGCAGCGTAGGAGGGACTTTTTCGGGTGAAGCTTTCTTT. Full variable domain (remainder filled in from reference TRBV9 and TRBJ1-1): DSGVTQTPKHLITATGQRVTLRCSPRSGDLSVYWYQQSLDQGLQFLIQYYNGEERAKGNILERFSAQQFPDLHSELNLSSLELGDSALYFCASSVGGTFSGEAFFGQGTRLTVV.

CDR3 sequence reads: CASSSRQGTAQPQHF. The CDR3 nucleotides are TGTGCCAGCAGCTCACGACAGGGGACGGCTCAGCCCCAGCATTTT. The gene calls are TRBV7-2 and TRBJ1-5; 8 bases match TRBD1. The V gene end was trimmed by 4 bases and the J gene end by 6 bases; junction bases not matched to a gene: 8. This CDR3 contains 15 residues. The germline V gene has CDR1 SGHTA and CDR2 FQGNSA.

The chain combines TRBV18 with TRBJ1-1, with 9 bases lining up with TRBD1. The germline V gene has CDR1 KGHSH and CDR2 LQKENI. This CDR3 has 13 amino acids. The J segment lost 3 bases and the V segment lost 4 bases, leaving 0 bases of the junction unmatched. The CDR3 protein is CASSRQGDTEAFF. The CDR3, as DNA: TGTGCCAGCTCACGACAGGGGGACACTGAAGCTTTCTTT.

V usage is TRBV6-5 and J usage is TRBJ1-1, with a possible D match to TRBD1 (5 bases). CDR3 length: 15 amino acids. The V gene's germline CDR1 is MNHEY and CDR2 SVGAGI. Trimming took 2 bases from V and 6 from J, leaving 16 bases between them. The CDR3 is CASSYGALGYSEAFF. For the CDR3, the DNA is TGTGCCAGCAGTTACGGGGCCTTGGGCTACTCTGAAGCTTTCTTT.

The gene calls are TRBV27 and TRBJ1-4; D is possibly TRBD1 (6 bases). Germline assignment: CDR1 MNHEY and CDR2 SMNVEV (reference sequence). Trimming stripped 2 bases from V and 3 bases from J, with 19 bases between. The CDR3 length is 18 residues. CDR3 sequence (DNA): TGTGCCAGCAGTTTAGGTACAGGGATCCCGATTTCTAATGAAAAACTGTTTTTT. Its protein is CASSLGTGIPISNEKLFF.

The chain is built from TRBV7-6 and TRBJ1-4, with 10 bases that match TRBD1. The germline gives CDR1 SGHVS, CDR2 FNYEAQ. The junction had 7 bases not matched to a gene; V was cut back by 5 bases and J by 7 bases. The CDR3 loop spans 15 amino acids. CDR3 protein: CASSGTGTGAEKLFF. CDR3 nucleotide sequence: TGTGCCAGCAGCGGAACCGGGACAGGGGCTGAAAAACTGTTTTTT.

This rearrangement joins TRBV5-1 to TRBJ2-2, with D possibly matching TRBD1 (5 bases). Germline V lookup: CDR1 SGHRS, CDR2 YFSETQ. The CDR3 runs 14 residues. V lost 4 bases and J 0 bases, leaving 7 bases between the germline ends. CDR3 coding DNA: TGCGCCAGCAGCGACAGCGCGAACACCGGGGAGCTGTTTTTT. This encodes CASSDSANTGELFF.

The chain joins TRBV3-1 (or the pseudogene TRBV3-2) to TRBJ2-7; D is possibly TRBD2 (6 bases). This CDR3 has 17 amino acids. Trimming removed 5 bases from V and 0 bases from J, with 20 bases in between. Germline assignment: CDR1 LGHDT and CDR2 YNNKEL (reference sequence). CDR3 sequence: CASSSTSGLGTSYEQYF. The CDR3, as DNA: TGTGCCAGCAGCTCGACGTCGGGACTCGGAACCTCCTACGAGCAGTACTTC.

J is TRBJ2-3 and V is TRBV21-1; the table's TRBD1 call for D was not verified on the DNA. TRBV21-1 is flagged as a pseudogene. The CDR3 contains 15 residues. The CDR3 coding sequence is TGTGCCAGCAGCAAAGCGGACAGGGGTGCAGATACGCAGTATTTT. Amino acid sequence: CASSKADRGADTQYF.

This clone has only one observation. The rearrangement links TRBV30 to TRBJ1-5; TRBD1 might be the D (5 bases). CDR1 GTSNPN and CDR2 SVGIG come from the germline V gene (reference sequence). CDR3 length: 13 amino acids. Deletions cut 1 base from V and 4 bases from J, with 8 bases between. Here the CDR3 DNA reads TGTGCCTGGAGTGCGCAGGGTAATCAGCCCCAGCATTTT. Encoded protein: CAWSAQGNQPQHF.

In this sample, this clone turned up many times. The CDR3 bases are TGTGCCAGCAGCCAACGACTAGCGGGGTTGTCAGATACGCAGTATTTT. It translates to CASSQRLAGLSDTQYF. This rearrangement joins TRBV7-2 to TRBJ2-3; TRBD2 matches at 11 bases. The trim removed 5 bases at V and 4 bases at J, leaving 8 bases unmatched. This CDR3 spans 16 amino acids. Germline-derived CDR1 and CDR2 are SGHTA and FQGNSA.

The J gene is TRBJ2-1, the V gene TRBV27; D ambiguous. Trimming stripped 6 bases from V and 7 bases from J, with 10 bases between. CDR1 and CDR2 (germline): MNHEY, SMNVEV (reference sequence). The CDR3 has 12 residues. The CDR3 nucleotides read TGTGCCAGCAGAACCAGGCGAAATGAGCAGTTCTTC. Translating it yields CASRTRRNEQFF.

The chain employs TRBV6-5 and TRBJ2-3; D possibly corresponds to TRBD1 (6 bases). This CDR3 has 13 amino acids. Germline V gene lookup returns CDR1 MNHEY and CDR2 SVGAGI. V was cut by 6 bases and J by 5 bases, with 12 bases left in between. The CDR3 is CASSPRTVDTQYF. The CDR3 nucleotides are TGTGCCAGCAGCCCCCGGACAGTAGATACGCAGTATTTT.

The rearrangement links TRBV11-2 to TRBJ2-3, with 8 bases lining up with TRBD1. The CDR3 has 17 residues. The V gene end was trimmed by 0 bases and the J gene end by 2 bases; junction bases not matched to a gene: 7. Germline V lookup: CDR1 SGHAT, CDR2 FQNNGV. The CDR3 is CASSLDQGALITDTQYF. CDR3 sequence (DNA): TGTGCCAGCAGCTTAGATCAGGGGGCGCTTATCACAGATACGCAGTATTTT. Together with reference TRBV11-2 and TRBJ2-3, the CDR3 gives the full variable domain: EAGVAQSPRYKIIEKRQSVAFWCNPISGHATLYWYQQILGQGPKLLIQFQNNGVVDDSQLPKDRFSAERLKGVDSTLKIQPAKLEDSAVYLCASSLDQGALITDTQYFGPGTRLTVL.

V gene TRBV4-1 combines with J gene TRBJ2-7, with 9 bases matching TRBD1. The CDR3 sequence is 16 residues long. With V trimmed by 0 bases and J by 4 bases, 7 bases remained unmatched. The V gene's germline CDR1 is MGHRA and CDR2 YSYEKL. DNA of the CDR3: TGCGCCAGCAGCCAAGAGCCGGGACAGGGTAGTTACGAGCAGTACTTC. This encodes CASSQEPGQGSYEQYF.

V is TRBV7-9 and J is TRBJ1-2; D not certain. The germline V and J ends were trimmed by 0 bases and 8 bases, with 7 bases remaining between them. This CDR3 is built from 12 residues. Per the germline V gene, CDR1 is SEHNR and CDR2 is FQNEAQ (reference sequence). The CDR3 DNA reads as TGTGCCAGCAGCTTAGCCTCGGTAGGCTACACCTTC. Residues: CASSLASVGYTF.